The 20 T cell receptor beta chains presented below share a single source sample, sequenced in a study of CD4+ T cells in melanoma. Assay: immunoSEQ multiplex PCR; the TCRdb copy retains only in-frame clones and omits some. The table shows roughly 11,000 clones, with about 70% occurring only once. Sequences were obtained from cells from a culture (not recorded whether cultured in vitro). The receptor set was obtained from a human donor with melanoma.

The chain links TRBV5-6 to TRBJ1-3; D might be TRBD1 (6 bases). Trimming left V 4 bases short and J 0 bases short, with 17 bases between. Germline V lookup: CDR1 SGHDT, CDR2 YYEEEE. CDR3 length: 17 amino acids. CDR3 protein: CASSIQGTLVSGNTIYF. DNA of the CDR3: TGTGCCAGCAGCATCCAGGGGACCCTTGTCTCTGGAAACACCATATATTTT.

This clone occurred a few times. The V and J genes are TRBV4-2 and TRBJ1-3; no reliable D call. This CDR3 has 13 amino acids. V was clipped by 0 bases and J by 3 bases, with 3 bases between them. The germline CDR1 and CDR2 sequences are LGHNA and YNFKEQ. The CDR3 sequence is CASSQEFGNTIYF. The CDR3 DNA reads as TGTGCCAGCAGCCAAGAGTTTGGAAACACCATATATTTT.

The chain combines TRBV6-1 with TRBJ2-7; D remains unclear. CDR3 length: 13 residues. The germline gives CDR1 MNHNS, CDR2 SASEGT. V gave up 2 bases and J gave up 0 bases, with 5 bases separating them. The CDR3 bases are TGTGCCAGCAGTGAAAAGGGCTCCTACGAGCAGTACTTC. This encodes CASSEKGSYEQYF.

The chain carries TRBV18 and TRBJ1-1; tentatively, D is TRBD1 (6 bases). With 2 bases removed from V and 1 base from J, the gap between germline ends came to 8 bases. This CDR3 is 14 amino acids long. Germline values: CDR1 KGHSH, CDR2 LQKENI. CDR3 nucleotides: TGTGCCAGCTCACCAAACAGGGAGAACACTGAAGCTTTCTTT. It is translated as CASSPNRENTEAFF.

V and J are TRBV5-1 and TRBJ2-2, with D perhaps assigned TRBD1 or TRBD2 (5 bases each). CDR1 SGHRS and CDR2 YFSETQ come from the germline V gene. The CDR3 totals 17 residues. The V end was cut by 2 bases, the J end by 0 bases, with 14 bases between. For the CDR3, the DNA is TGCGCCAGCAGCTTTGACTTGGGGGACGCGAACACCGGGGAGCTGTTTTTT. It codes for CASSFDLGDANTGELFF.

This clone was seen only once. This chain connects TRBV5-1 to TRBJ1-2; perhaps TRBD1 as D (5 bases). The germline gives CDR1 SGHRS, CDR2 YFSETQ. V lost 3 bases, J lost 4 bases, and 16 bases lay in between. The CDR3 loop spans 15 amino acids. CDR3 amino acids: CASSWSGVGLYGYTF. DNA of the CDR3: TGCGCCAGCAGCTGGTCGGGGGTAGGCCTCTATGGCTACACCTTC.

The V gene is TRBV6-6, the J gene TRBJ1-1; tentative D call: TRBD1 (5 bases). This CDR3 comprises 13 residues. Germline V gene sequence: CDR1 MNHNY, CDR2 SVGAGI (reference sequence). The V end was cut by 4 bases, the J end by 6 bases, with 12 bases between. CDR3 protein: CASSLDVGAEAFF. CDR3 bases: TGTGCCAGCAGTTTGGACGTAGGGGCTGAAGCTTTCTTT.

This chain joins TRBV4-1 and TRBJ2-3; possibly TRBD2 for D (6 bases). The CDR3 is made up of 14 amino acids. In germline, CDR1 is MGHRA, CDR2 YSYEKL. Trimming took 1 base from V and 2 from J, leaving 7 bases between them. The CDR3 nucleotides are TGCGCCAGCAGCCAAGGACTAGTCACAGATACGCAGTATTTT. It yields the protein CASSQGLVTDTQYF.

This chain links TRBV6-6 with TRBJ2-1; TRBD1 matches at 7 bases. CDR1 and CDR2 (germline): MNHNY, SVGAGI (reference sequence). The V and J ends lost 2 bases and 5 bases, in that order; junction bases with no gene match: 6. This CDR3 spans 15 amino acids. The chain's CDR3 is CASSYTIQGNNEQFF. The CDR3 DNA sequence: TGTGCCAGCAGTTACACAATACAGGGGAACAATGAGCAGTTCTTC.

This clone was seen once. The chain joins TRBV18 to TRBJ2-7, with 8 bases that match TRBD1. J lost 2 bases, V lost 3 bases, and 3 bases had no gene match. CDR3 length: 14 residues. CDR1 is KGHSH, CDR2 LQKENI, per germline. CDR3 nucleotide sequence: TGTGCCAGCTCACCCGGGACAGGAACCTACGAGCAGTACTTC. Translation gives CASSPGTGTYEQYF.

This clone was seen only once. This chain links TRBV11-2 with TRBJ2-3; possible D gene TRBD1, 5 bases. The CDR3 totals 16 residues. The germline gives CDR1 SGHAT, CDR2 FQNNGV. Trimming left V 1 base short and J 4 bases short, with 15 bases between. The CDR3 DNA is TGTGCCAGCAGCTTAGGCCGGGCAGGGTCACCAGATACGCAGTATTTT. This sequence encodes CASSLGRAGSPDTQYF. Using reference TRBV11-2 and TRBJ2-3 for the parts outside the CDR3, the full variable domain is EAGVAQSPRYKIIEKRQSVAFWCNPISGHATLYWYQQILGQGPKLLIQFQNNGVVDDSQLPKDRFSAERLKGVDSTLKIQPAKLEDSAVYLCASSLGRAGSPDTQYFGPGTRLTVL.

J is TRBJ1-1 and V is TRBV7-6, with D possibly matching TRBD1 (5 bases). This CDR3 has 16 amino acids. The germline CDR1 and CDR2 sequences are SGHVS and FNYEAQ. The V and J ends lost 3 bases and 0 bases respectively, with 14 bases between them. CDR3 sequence reads: CASSLGGRGLNTEAFF. The CDR3 DNA is TGTGCCAGCAGCTTGGGGGGTCGGGGATTGAACACTGAAGCTTTCTTT.

This chain uses TRBV6-5 with TRBJ1-1; possibly TRBD1 for D (6 bases). Trimming removed 10 bases from V and 1 base from J, with 16 bases in between. This CDR3 region has 14 residues. Germline V gene lookup returns CDR1 MNHEY and CDR2 SVGAGI. For the CDR3, the DNA is TGTGCCACCAAACTCCGGGGGCGGAACACTGAAGCTTTCTTT. This translates into CATKLRGRNTEAFF.

The chain employs TRBV11-2 and TRBJ2-7; D is unclear. Trimming pared 5 bases from V and 3 bases from J, leaving 8 bases between. CDR1 SGHAT and CDR2 FQNNGV come from the germline V gene. This CDR3 is built from 12 residues. CDR3 bases: TGTGCCAGCAGCCCCAACGGCTACGAGCAGTACTTC. As protein: CASSPNGYEQYF.

This clone has only a few counts. The rearrangement links TRBV7-9 to TRBJ2-2; 7 positions agree with TRBD2. The CDR3 length is 14 residues. J lost 7 bases, V lost 6 bases, and 8 bases had no gene match. CDR1 and CDR2 (germline): SEHNR, FQNEAQ (reference sequence). The CDR3 loop reads CASRSGGSDGELFF. In DNA form, the CDR3 reads TGTGCCAGCAGGTCGGGGGGTAGCGACGGGGAGCTGTTTTTT.

This chain connects TRBV7-9 to TRBJ1-3, with unresolved D. CDR3 size: 15 residues. Trimming took off 4 bases at V and 0 bases at J, with 10 bases between the two ends. The germline V gene has CDR1 SEHNR and CDR2 FQNEAQ (reference sequence). CDR3 loop: CASSSRKNSGNTIYF. The CDR3 nucleotides are TGTGCCAGCAGCTCCCGAAAGAACTCTGGAAACACCATATATTTT.

The rearrangement joins TRBV6-1 to TRBJ1-1, with TRBD1 as a possible D gene (6 bases). The CDR3 extends over 15 amino acids. Trimming left V 5 bases short and J 1 base short, with 14 bases between. Germline CDR1 MNHNS, CDR2 SASEGT. CDR3 in amino acids: CASSKLRGKNTEAFF. As DNA, the CDR3 is TGTGCCAGCAGTAAACTCAGGGGCAAGAACACTGAAGCTTTCTTT.

This chain uses TRBV5-1 with TRBJ1-4; tentative D call: TRBD1 (5 bases). Trimming left V 4 bases short and J 3 bases short, with 19 bases between. The CDR3 runs to 17 residues. Germline V lookup: CDR1 SGHRS, CDR2 YFSETQ. The CDR3 nucleotides are TGCGCCAGCAGCAAAAGTGGAGGGGCTGGGGCTAATGAAAAACTGTTTTTT. Its translation: CASSKSGGAGANEKLFF.

The rearrangement uses TRBV6-5 and TRBJ2-1; a possible D gene is TRBD1 (5 bases). The CDR3 runs to 16 residues. Germline V CDR1 and CDR2: MNHEY, SVGAGI. V was trimmed by 2 bases and J by 2 bases, leaving 13 bases between them. The CDR3 is CASSYEGVGPYNEQFF. The CDR3 DNA follows: TGTGCCAGCAGTTACGAAGGGGTCGGACCCTACAATGAGCAGTTCTTC.

The rearrangement links TRBV6-1 to TRBJ1-4; tentative D call: TRBD1 (6 bases). This CDR3 has 15 amino acids. The germline gives CDR1 MNHNS, CDR2 SASEGT. Trimming stripped 6 bases from V and 8 bases from J, with 19 bases between. The DNA for the CDR3 is TGTGCCAGCAGGGGACGGCAGGTCGGGGGCGAAAAACTGTTTTTT. It codes for CASRGRQVGGEKLFF.